A single sample gave rise to the 17 T cell receptor beta chains below, sequenced in a study of blood T cell repertoires in COVID-19. Profiled with immunoSEQ multiplex PCR; TCRdb holds only in-frame clones, not every one. This sample has about 190,000 clones, with approximately 84% found just once. The sequenced sample was peripheral blood. Source of these receptors: a woman in her 70s with active or convalescent COVID-19.

This clone was seen just once. This chain links TRBV12-3 or TRBV12-4 with TRBJ2-2, with D maybe TRBD1 (6 bases). The CDR3 totals 13 residues. The ends were cut back, 5 bases at V and 6 bases at J, with 10 bases in the middle. The CDR3 DNA reads as TGTGCCAGCAGTCCATGGGGGCCCGGGGAGCTGTTTTTT. It yields the protein CASSPWGPGELFF.

The chain carries TRBV6-5 and TRBJ2-1; TRBD2 agrees at 9 bases. CDR1 MNHEY and CDR2 SVGAGI come from the germline V gene. J was trimmed by 15 bases and V by 6 bases; bases with no gene match: 15. This CDR3 spans 14 amino acids. DNA of the CDR3: TGTGCCAGCAGCCCCGGGTGGGGCGGGAGGGAGTCGTTCTTC. Protein product: CASSPGWGGRESFF.

The J gene is TRBJ2-5, the V gene TRBV5-1, with 7 bases identical to TRBD2. V lost 2 bases to trimming and J lost 2 bases; unmatched junction nucleotides: 6. The CDR3 sequence is 15 residues long. The germline V gene has CDR1 SGHRS and CDR2 YFSETQ. The CDR3 region is CASSFIAGRQETQYF. CDR3 coding DNA: TGCGCCAGCAGCTTTATAGCGGGCCGACAAGAGACCCAGTACTTC.

The genes are TRBV7-9 and TRBJ1-3; the match to TRBD1 covers 7 bases. The CDR3 runs 16 residues. In germline, CDR1 is SEHNR, CDR2 FQNEAQ (reference sequence). V shed 5 bases, J shed 0 bases, and the junction held 7 bases outside the gene matches. The DNA for the CDR3 is TGTGCCAGCAGCGGTGACAGGGCCATCTCTGGAAACACCATATATTTT. The encoded protein is CASSGDRAISGNTIYF.

The CDR3 coding sequence is TGTGCCAGCAGTTCCACAGGGTTAAGCTCACCCCTCCACTTT. It codes for CASSSTGLSSPLHF. J is TRBJ1-6 and V is TRBV27; possibly TRBD1 for D (6 bases). Trimming removed 4 bases at V and 10 bases at J, with 14 bases between. The length of the CDR3 is 14 residues. CDR1 is MNHEY and CDR2 is SMNVEV in the germline V gene (reference sequence).

This chain connects TRBV5-1 to TRBJ2-7; 7 bases agree with TRBD1. The V and J ends lost 4 bases and 3 bases, in that order; junction bases with no gene match: 4. Germline CDR1 SGHRS, CDR2 YFSETQ. The CDR3 consists of 13 residues. CDR3 sequence: CASSPRDSYEQYF. The DNA of the CDR3 is TGCGCCAGCAGCCCCCGGGACAGCTACGAGCAGTACTTC.

V usage is TRBV6-2 or TRBV6-3 and J usage is TRBJ2-1, with D tentatively TRBD2 (5 bases). V dropped 2 bases and J dropped 0 bases, with 8 bases sitting between them. CDR1 and CDR2 (germline): MNHEY, SVGEGT. The CDR3 has 15 residues. CDR3 residues: CASSYRGSSYNEQFF. CDR3 DNA sequence: TGTGCCAGCAGTTACCGGGGAAGCTCCTACAATGAGCAGTTCTTC.

This sequence joins TRBV7-9 and TRBJ2-3; 12 bases are shared with TRBD2. Germline V gives CDR1 SEHNR, CDR2 FQNEAQ (reference sequence). The CDR3 has 17 amino acids. V dropped 4 bases and J dropped 0; count of bases not matched to a gene: 5. The CDR3 region has the DNA TGTGCCAGCAGCTCGGGACTAGCGGGTGGTAGCACAGATACGCAGTATTTT. Its protein product is CASSSGLAGGSTDTQYF.

The chain is built from TRBV18 and TRBJ1-2; D not resolved. The CDR3 is made up of 14 amino acids. The germline V gene has CDR1 KGHSH and CDR2 LQKENI. Between the trimmed V and J ends, which lost 3 bases and 4 bases, there was a span of 12 bases. The CDR3 region is CASSPAGSSYGYTF. CDR3 nucleotide sequence: TGTGCCAGCTCACCCGCGGGATCTAGCTATGGCTACACCTTC.

The chain couples TRBV5-5 to TRBJ2-1; TRBD2 is a possible D gene (6 bases). Germline CDR1 and CDR2: SGHKS and YYEKEE (reference sequence). The CDR3 is 13 residues long. V lost 5 bases, J lost 7 bases, and 13 bases lay in between. DNA for the CDR3: TGTGCCAGCAGTCCGCGACTAGGGAATGAGCAGTTCTTC. This gives the protein CASSPRLGNEQFF.

The rearrangement uses TRBV20-1 and TRBJ2-3; TRBD2 agrees at 7 bases. Germline assignment: CDR1 DFQATT and CDR2 SNEGSKA (reference sequence). This CDR3 comprises 16 residues. V lost 3 bases, J lost 2 bases, and 11 bases stayed unmatched. The DNA for the CDR3 is TGCAGTGCTAGTGTGGCGGGAGAGGGTGCCACAGATACGCAGTATTTT. Translation gives CSASVAGEGATDTQYF.

The chain combines TRBV12-3 or TRBV12-4 with TRBJ2-5, with TRBD1 matching over 9 bases. This CDR3 has 13 amino acids. Trimming removed 5 bases from V and 5 bases from J; junction bases left unmatched: 3. This CDR3 is CASSTGGWETQYF. DNA for the CDR3: TGTGCCAGCAGTACAGGGGGCTGGGAGACCCAGTACTTC.

This clone was found a few times. The genes are TRBV14 and TRBJ2-7; a weak D match, TRBD2 (7 bases). Trimming pared 4 bases from V and 0 bases from J, leaving 13 bases between. This CDR3 is 15 amino acids long. From germline, CDR1 is SGHDN and CDR2 FVKESK. The CDR3 DNA sequence: TGTGCCAGCAGCCGGGGGGGGCTCAGCTCCTACGAGCAGTACTTC. Its translation is CASSRGGLSSYEQYF. The full variable domain, rest sourced from reference TRBV14 and TRBJ2-7, is EAGVTQFPSHSVIEKGQTVTLRCDPISGHDNLYWYRRVMGKEIKFLLHFVKESKQDESGMPNNRFLAERTGGTYSTLKVQPAELEDSGVYFCASSRGGLSSYEQYFGPGTRLTVT.

The V and J genes are TRBV28 and TRBJ1-6; D is possibly TRBD1 (5 bases). Germline CDR1 is MDHEN and CDR2 is SYDVKM. Between the trimmed V and J ends, which lost 5 bases and 3 bases, there was a span of 14 bases. The CDR3 has 16 amino acids. The CDR3 region is CASSPRGGLYNSPLHF. CDR3 bases: TGTGCCAGCAGTCCTAGGGGAGGCCTCTATAATTCACCCCTCCACTTT.

This clone was picked up one time. The CDR3 DNA is TGTGCCAGCAGTCCCCCGTTCAGGCCGAACTCTGGAAACACCATATATTTT. Amino acid sequence: CASSPPFRPNSGNTIYF. The chain uses TRBV27 and TRBJ1-3; D call uncertain. The CDR3 spans 17 residues. Trimming took 5 bases from V and 0 from J, leaving 17 bases between them. Germline CDR1 reads MNHEY; CDR2 reads SMNVEV (reference sequence).

The rearrangement links TRBV10-2 to TRBJ2-3, with TRBD2 matching 9 bases. CDR1 is WSHSY, CDR2 SAAADI, per germline. CDR3 length equals 15 residues. V was pared by 8 bases and J by 6 bases, with 12 bases of the junction left unmatched. CDR3 residues: CASEPLAGVVDTQYF. In nucleotides, the CDR3 is TGCGCCAGCGAACCCTTAGCGGGAGTAGTGGATACGCAGTATTTT.

The genes are TRBV19 and TRBJ1-4, with TRBD1 as a possible D gene (6 bases). The CDR3 covers 15 residues. The germline CDR1 and CDR2 sequences are LNHDA and SQIVND (reference sequence). Trimming stripped 5 bases from V and 0 bases from J, with 10 bases between. CDR3 DNA sequence: TGTGCCAGTAGTCCGTGGACAGCAACTAATGAAAAACTGTTTTTT. It translates to CASSPWTATNEKLFF.